A selection of T cell receptor beta chains follows, all from one sample in a study of T cells in Graves' hyperthyroidism and ophthalmopathy. Each CDR3 protein is one row after TCRdb ran MiXCR on the multiplex PCR reads. This table has some 570,000 distinct CDR3 sequences, roughly a sixth appearing once. The specimen sequenced was blood. The receptors come from a young woman with Graves' ophthalmopathy. Each CDR3 is given without its conserved first and last residue.

>TRBJ1-1|TRBV7-2
ASSWRETGHTEAF
>TRBJ2-3|TRBV2
ASSQSRDTQY
>TRBJ1-4|TRBV15
ATSGVAGDPNEKLF
>TRBJ2-7|TRBV5-1
ASSTQGLYEQY
>TRBJ1-1|TRBV27
ASSLTAGTNTEAF
>TRBJ2-7|TRBV5-1
ASSLRVGRSYEQY
>TRBJ1-1|TRBV5-1
ASSIDSHTEAF
>TRBJ1-1|TRBV6-2/TRBV6-3
ASSYGRQRVNTEAF
>TRBJ2-7|TRBV12-3/TRBV12-4
ASSLLPLAGGPHEQY
>TRBJ2-7|TRBV28
ASTPWRELTYEQY